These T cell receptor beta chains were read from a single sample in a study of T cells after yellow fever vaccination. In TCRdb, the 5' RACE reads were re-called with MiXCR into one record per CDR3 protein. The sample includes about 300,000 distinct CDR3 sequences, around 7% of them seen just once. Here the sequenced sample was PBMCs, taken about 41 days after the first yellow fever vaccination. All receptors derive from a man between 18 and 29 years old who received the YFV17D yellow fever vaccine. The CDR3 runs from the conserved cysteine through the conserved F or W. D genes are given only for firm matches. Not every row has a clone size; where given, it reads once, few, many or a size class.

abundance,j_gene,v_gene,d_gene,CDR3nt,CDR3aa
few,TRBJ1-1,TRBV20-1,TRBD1,TGCAGTGCTCCACAGGGGTTCACTGAAGCTTTCTTT,CSAPQGFTEAFF
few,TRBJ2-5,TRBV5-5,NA,TGTGCCAGCAGCTTGGTGGCAGGTGGGGGGCAAGAGACCCAGTACTTC,CASSLVAGGGQETQYF
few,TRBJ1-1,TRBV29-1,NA,TGCAGCGTTGGGGACGGCGAAGCTTTCTTT,CSVGDGEAFF
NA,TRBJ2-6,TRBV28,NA,TGTGCCAGCAGTTCAGAACAGCTCTCTGGGGGCAACGTCCTGACTTTC,CASSSEQLSGGNVLTF
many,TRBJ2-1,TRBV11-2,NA,TGTGCCAGCAGCGGAGAAAATTTAGAGCAGTTCTTC,CASSGENLEQFF
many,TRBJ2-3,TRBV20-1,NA,TGCAGTGCTAGAGACGTAATCGGGTCAGATACGCAGTATTTT,CSARDVIGSDTQYF
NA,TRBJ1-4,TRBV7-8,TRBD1,TGTGCCAGCAGCCCCCGAGGGACAGGAAGGGCGGGTGAAAAACTGTTTTTT,CASSPRGTGRAGEKLFF
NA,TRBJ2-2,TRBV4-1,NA,TGCGCCAGCAGCCAAAACAGCAACACCGGGGAGCTGTTTTTT,CASSQNSNTGELFF
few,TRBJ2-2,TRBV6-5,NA,TGTGCCAGCAGGGGAACGTGGGAAACCGGGGAGCTGTTTTTT,CASRGTWETGELFF
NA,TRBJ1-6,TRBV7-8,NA,TGTGCCAGCAGCTTTACCAAGAGGAATTCACCCCTCCACTTT,CASSFTKRNSPLHF
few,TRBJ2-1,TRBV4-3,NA,TGCGCCAGCAGCCAAGATGGCCGGTACAATGAGCAGTTCTTC,CASSQDGRYNEQFF
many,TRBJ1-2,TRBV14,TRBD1,TGTGCCAGCAGGAGGACAGGGGGCTATGGCTACACCTTC,CASRRTGGYGYTF
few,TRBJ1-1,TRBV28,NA,TGTGCCAGCAGCCCTCCTCCGGACACTGAAGCTTTCTTT,CASSPPPDTEAFF
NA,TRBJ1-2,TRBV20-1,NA,TGCAGTGCCTCGGGAGAGGGGAAAAACTATGGCTACACCTTC,CSASGEGKNYGYTF
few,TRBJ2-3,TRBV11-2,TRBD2,TGTGCCAGCAGCTACGGGGGGATGGGCACAGATACGCAGTATTTT,CASSYGGMGTDTQYF